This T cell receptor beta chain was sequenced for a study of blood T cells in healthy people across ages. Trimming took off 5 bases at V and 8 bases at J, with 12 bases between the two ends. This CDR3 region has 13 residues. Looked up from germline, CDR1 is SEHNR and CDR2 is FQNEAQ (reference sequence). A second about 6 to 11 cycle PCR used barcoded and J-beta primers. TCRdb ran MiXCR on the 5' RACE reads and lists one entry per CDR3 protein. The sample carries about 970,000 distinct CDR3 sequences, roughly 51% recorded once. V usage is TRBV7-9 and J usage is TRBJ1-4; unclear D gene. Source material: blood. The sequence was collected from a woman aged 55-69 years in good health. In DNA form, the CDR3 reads TGTGCCAGCAGCACAAGTCCCGAGGAAAAACTGTTTTTT. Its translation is CASSTSPEEKLFF.